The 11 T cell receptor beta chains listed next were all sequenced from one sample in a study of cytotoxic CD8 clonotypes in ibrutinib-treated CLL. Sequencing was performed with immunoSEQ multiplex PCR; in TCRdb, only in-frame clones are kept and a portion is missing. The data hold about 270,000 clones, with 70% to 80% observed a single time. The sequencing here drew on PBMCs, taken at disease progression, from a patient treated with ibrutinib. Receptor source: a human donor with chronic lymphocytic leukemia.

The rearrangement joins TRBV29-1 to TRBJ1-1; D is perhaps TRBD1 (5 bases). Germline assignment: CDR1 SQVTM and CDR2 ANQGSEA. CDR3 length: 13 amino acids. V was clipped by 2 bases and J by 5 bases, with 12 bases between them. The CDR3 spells CSVEYGHQTEAFF. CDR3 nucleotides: TGCAGCGTTGAATATGGACACCAGACTGAAGCTTTCTTT.

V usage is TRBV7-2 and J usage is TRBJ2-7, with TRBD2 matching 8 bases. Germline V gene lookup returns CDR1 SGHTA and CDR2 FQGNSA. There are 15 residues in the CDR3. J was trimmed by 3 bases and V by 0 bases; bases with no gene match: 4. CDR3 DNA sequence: TGTGCCAGCAGCTTAGCTACACGGGGGGGCTACGAGCAGTACTTC. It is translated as CASSLATRGGYEQYF.

The chain's CDR3 is CASSPGELADSYNEQFF. The CDR3 DNA reads as TGCGCCAGCAGCCCAGGGGAACTAGCGGATTCCTACAATGAGCAGTTCTTC. The chain links TRBV4-1 to TRBJ2-1; 8 bases are shared with TRBD2. J gave up 1 base and V 4 bases, and 9 bases lay outside the gene matches. Germline V CDR1 and CDR2: MGHRA, YSYEKL. The CDR3 totals 17 residues.

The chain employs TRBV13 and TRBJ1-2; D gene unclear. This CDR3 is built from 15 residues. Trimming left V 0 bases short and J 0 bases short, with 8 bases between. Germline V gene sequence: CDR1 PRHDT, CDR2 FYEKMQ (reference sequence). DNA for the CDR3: TGTGCCAGCAGCTTAGGAGAGGGCGCTAACTATGGCTACACCTTC. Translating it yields CASSLGEGANYGYTF. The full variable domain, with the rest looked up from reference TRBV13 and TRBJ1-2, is AAGVIQSPRHLIKEKRETATLKCYPIPRHDTVYWYQQGPGQDPQFLISFYEKMQSDKGSIPDRFSAQQFSDYHSELNMSSLELGDSALYFCASSLGEGANYGYTFGSGTRLTVV.

CDR3 loop: CATSSEGKGRGNTIYF. CDR3 bases: TGTGCCACCAGCTCTGAGGGAAAGGGGCGCGGAAACACCATATATTTT. The V call is TRBV15, the J call TRBJ1-3, with D possibly being TRBD1 (5 bases). Looked up from germline, CDR1 is LNHNV and CDR2 is YYDKDF (reference sequence). CDR3 length equals 16 residues. Trimming removed 5 bases from V and 4 bases from J, with 18 bases in between.

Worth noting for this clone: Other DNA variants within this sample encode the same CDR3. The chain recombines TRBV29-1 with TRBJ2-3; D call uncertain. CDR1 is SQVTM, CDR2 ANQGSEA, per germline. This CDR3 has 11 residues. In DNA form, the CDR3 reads TGCAGTGTTCGAAAATGGGATACGCAGTATTTT. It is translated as CSVRKWDTQYF.

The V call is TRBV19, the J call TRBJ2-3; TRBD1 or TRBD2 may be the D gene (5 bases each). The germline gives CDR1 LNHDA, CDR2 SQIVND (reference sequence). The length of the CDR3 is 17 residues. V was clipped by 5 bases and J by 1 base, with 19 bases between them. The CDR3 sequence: CASSPWGPERRTDTQYF. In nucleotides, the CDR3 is TGTGCCAGTAGTCCTTGGGGACCCGAGCGTCGCACAGATACGCAGTATTTT.

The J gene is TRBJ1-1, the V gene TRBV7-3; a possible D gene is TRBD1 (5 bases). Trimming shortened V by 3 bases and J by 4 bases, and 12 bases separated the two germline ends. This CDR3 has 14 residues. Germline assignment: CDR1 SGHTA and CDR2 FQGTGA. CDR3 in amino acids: CASSFSTGRTEAFF. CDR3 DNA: TGTGCCAGCAGCTTTAGTACGGGGCGCACTGAAGCTTTCTTT.

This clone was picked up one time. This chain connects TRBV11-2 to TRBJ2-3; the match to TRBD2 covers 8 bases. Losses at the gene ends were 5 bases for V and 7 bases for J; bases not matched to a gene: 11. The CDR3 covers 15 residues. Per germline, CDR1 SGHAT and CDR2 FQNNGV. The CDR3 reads CASSGHRSGGNTQYF. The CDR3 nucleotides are TGTGCCAGCAGCGGACATAGGAGCGGGGGTAATACGCAGTATTTT. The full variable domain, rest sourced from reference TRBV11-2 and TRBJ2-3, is EAGVAQSPRYKIIEKRQSVAFWCNPISGHATLYWYQQILGQGPKLLIQFQNNGVVDDSQLPKDRFSAERLKGVDSTLKIQPAKLEDSAVYLCASSGHRSGGNTQYFGPGTRLTVL.

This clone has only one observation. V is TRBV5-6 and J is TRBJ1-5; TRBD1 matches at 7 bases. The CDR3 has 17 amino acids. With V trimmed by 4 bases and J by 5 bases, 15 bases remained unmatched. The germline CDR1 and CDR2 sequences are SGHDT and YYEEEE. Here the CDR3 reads CASSGSTGDSVDQPQHF. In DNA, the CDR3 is TGTGCCAGCAGCGGCAGTACCGGGGACAGCGTTGATCAGCCCCAGCATTTT. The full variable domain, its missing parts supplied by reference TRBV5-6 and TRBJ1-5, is DAGVTQSPTHLIKTRGQQVTLRCSPKSGHDTVSWYQQALGQGPQFIFQYYEEEERQRGNFPDRFSGHQFPNYSSELNVNALLLGDSALYLCASSGSTGDSVDQPQHFGDGTRLSIL.

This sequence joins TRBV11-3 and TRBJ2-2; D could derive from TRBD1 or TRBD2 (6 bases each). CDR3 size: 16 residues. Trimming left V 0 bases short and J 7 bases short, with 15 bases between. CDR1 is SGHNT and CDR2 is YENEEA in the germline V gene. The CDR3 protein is CASSLDPGATSGELFF. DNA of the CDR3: TGTGCCAGCAGCTTAGACCCGGGGGCGACAAGCGGGGAGCTGTTTTTT.